The next 22 T cell receptor beta chains were all read from a single sample in a study of CD8+ T cells in alopecia areata. Reverse transcribed after extraction, RNA yielded cDNA as the sequencing template. Clones were read by immunoSEQ multiplex PCR, and TCRdb kept only the in-frame ones, dropping some. Among more than 90,000 clones listed, about two fifths were seen once. What was sequenced was CD4+ T cells sorted from blood. These receptors all come from a human donor with alopecia areata.

This clone showed up just a few times. The DNA for the CDR3 is TGCAGCGTCGGGACAGGGCAGAGCTCTGGGGCCAACGTCCTGACTTTC. Its translation is CSVGTGQSSGANVLTF. The gene calls are TRBV29-1 and TRBJ2-6, with 9 nucleotides matching TRBD1. Germline CDR1 and CDR2: SQVTM and ANQGSEA. This CDR3 has 16 amino acids. Trimming took 6 bases from V and 0 from J; bases not matched to a gene: 6.

This clone came up a few times. J is TRBJ2-1 and V is TRBV18, with a possible D match to TRBD1 (6 bases). CDR1 and CDR2 from the germline V gene are KGHSH and LQKENI. The CDR3 sequence is 15 residues long. V lost 4 bases and J 0 bases, leaving 10 bases between the germline ends. This CDR3 is CASSLGQSSYNEQFF. In nucleotides, the CDR3 is TGTGCCAGCTCACTAGGACAGAGCTCCTACAATGAGCAGTTCTTC.

This rearrangement joins TRBV5-1 to TRBJ2-5; 7 bases are a match to TRBD2. The CDR3 runs 14 residues. V lost 4 bases to trimming and J lost 5 bases; unmatched junction nucleotides: 8. The V gene's germline CDR1 is SGHRS and CDR2 YFSETQ. The CDR3 nucleotides read TGCGCCAGCAGCCGGGGGGAGTATAAGGAGACCCAGTACTTC. Translation: CASSRGEYKETQYF.

This clone turned up a few times. V is TRBV7-6 and J is TRBJ2-7; D gene ambiguous. Trimming stripped 3 bases from V and 1 base from J, with 4 bases between. The CDR3 runs to 12 residues. In germline, CDR1 is SGHVS, CDR2 FNYEAQ. The CDR3 reads CASSFFSYEQYF. DNA of the CDR3: TGTGCCAGCAGCTTCTTTTCCTACGAGCAGTACTTC.

The chain combines TRBV5-1 with TRBJ2-3; D is unclear. This CDR3 contains 14 residues. The germline V and J ends were trimmed by 3 bases and 6 bases, with 14 bases remaining between them. Germline lookup yields CDR1 SGHRS and CDR2 YFSETQ. DNA for the CDR3: TGCGCCAGCAGCTCGACCCCCGGAAGCGATACGCAGTATTTT. Amino acids: CASSSTPGSDTQYF.

The chain is built from TRBV25-1 and TRBJ1-1; the D is unclear. The CDR3 covers 12 residues. The germline gives CDR1 MGHDK, CDR2 SYGVNS. V gave up 9 bases and J gave up 3 bases, with 11 bases separating them. The CDR3 is CASSPAHTEAFF. The DNA of the CDR3 is TGTGCCAGTTCCCCCGCGCACACTGAAGCTTTCTTT. The whole variable domain, remainder taken from reference TRBV25-1 and TRBJ1-1, is EADIYQTPRYLVIGTGKKITLECSQTMGHDKMYWYQQDPGMELHLIHYSYGVNSTEKGDLSSESTVSRIRTEHFPLTLESARPSHTSQYLCASSPAHTEAFFGQGTRLTVV.

In its sample, this clone was seen many times. One end of the junction is discordant with germline, which a read error may explain. The chain employs TRBV7-7 and TRBJ1-4, with D possibly matching TRBD1 (5 bases). Germline V gene data show CDR1 as SSHAT and CDR2 as FNYEAQ (reference sequence). This CDR3 is 13 amino acids long. CDR3 amino acids: CASSPGFGGKLFF. The CDR3 region has the DNA TGTGCTAGCAGCCCGGGCTTCGGGGGAAAACTGTTTTTT.

This clone showed up just a few times. The chain is built from TRBV29-1 and TRBJ1-1; D is possibly TRBD1 (5 bases). V lost 0 bases and J 2 bases, leaving 16 bases between the germline ends. Germline CDR1 and CDR2: SQVTM and ANQGSEA. The CDR3 loop spans 16 amino acids. CDR3 in amino acids: CSVEDQWGSTNTEAFF. The DNA of the CDR3 is TGCAGCGTTGAAGATCAATGGGGCAGTACCAACACTGAAGCTTTCTTT.

There are a few counts of this clone. Different DNA sequences within this sample yield the same CDR3. The chain combines TRBV5-1 with TRBJ2-5; possible D gene TRBD2, 5 bases. In germline, CDR1 is SGHRS, CDR2 YFSETQ. The CDR3 loop spans 15 amino acids. V dropped 0 bases and J dropped 2 bases, with 11 bases sitting between them. This chain's CDR3 is CASSLAGTGQETQYF. In nucleotides, the CDR3 is TGCGCCAGCAGCTTGGCCGGAACGGGGCAAGAGACCCAGTACTTC.

This chain joins TRBV29-1 and TRBJ1-6, with TRBD1 matching 7 bases. This CDR3 has 14 residues. The ends lost 4 bases at V and 0 bases at J; junction bases unmatched: 0. Germline V gene sequence: CDR1 SQVTM, CDR2 ANQGSEA. The CDR3: CSVGDSSYNSPLHF. The CDR3 DNA is TGCAGCGTTGGGGACAGCTCCTATAATTCACCCCTCCACTTT.

The rearrangement joins TRBV2 to TRBJ2-3; D gene unclear. The CDR3 totals 12 residues. Deletions cut 6 bases from V and 2 bases from J, with 6 bases between. Germline V gives CDR1 SNHLY, CDR2 FYNNEI. The CDR3 nucleotides are TGTGCCAGCAGATACCACACAGATACGCAGTATTTT. Translating gives CASRYHTDTQYF.

This chain joins TRBV15 and TRBJ2-6; no firm D call. Between the trimmed V and J ends, which lost 0 bases and 2 bases, there was a span of 2 bases. Looked up from germline, CDR1 is LNHNV and CDR2 is YYDKDF (reference sequence). The CDR3 is 14 amino acids. This chain's CDR3 is CATSRDPGANVLTF. In nucleotides, the CDR3 is TGTGCCACCAGCAGAGATCCTGGGGCCAACGTCCTGACTTTC.

The V gene is TRBV25-1, the J gene TRBJ2-3, with 8 bases aligning to TRBD1. V gave up 6 bases and J gave up 10 bases; unmatched junction bases: 3. Germline V gives CDR1 MGHDK, CDR2 SYGVNS. This CDR3 is built from 11 residues. The CDR3: CASREQGAQYF. The DNA of the CDR3 is TGTGCCAGCAGAGAACAGGGGGCGCAGTATTTT.

The chain employs TRBV9 and TRBJ2-1; 10 positions match TRBD2. CDR1 and CDR2 (germline): SGDLS, YYNGEE. This CDR3 spans 17 amino acids. The ends lost 4 bases at V and 2 bases at J; junction bases unmatched: 9. The CDR3 loop reads CASSPSTGTSAYNEQFF. The CDR3 DNA sequence: TGTGCCAGCAGCCCATCCACTGGGACTAGCGCCTACAATGAGCAGTTCTTC.

Here the CDR3 reads CSVGQDTQYF. The CDR3 DNA follows: TGCAGTGTGGGGCAGGATACGCAGTATTTT. This rearrangement joins TRBV20-1 to TRBJ2-3, with D perhaps matching TRBD1 (5 bases). The CDR3 contains 10 residues. V gave up 7 bases and J gave up 6 bases, with 8 bases separating them. CDR1 and CDR2 from the germline V gene are DFQATT and SNEGSKA (reference sequence).

This clone was detected a few times. The CDR3 region has the DNA TGTGCCAGCAGCCCACAGGAGGCCTATGGCTACACCTTC. Its protein is CASSPQEAYGYTF. This chain joins TRBV7-6 and TRBJ1-2, with a tentative D call TRBD1 (5 bases). Trimming shortened V by 5 bases and J by 4 bases, and 11 bases separated the two germline ends. This CDR3 contains 13 residues. CDR1 is SGHVS, CDR2 FNYEAQ, per germline.

This chain connects TRBV4-2 to TRBJ2-7, with 8 bases aligning to TRBD2. The V and J ends lost 4 bases and 1 base, in that order; junction bases with no gene match: 6. The germline V gene has CDR1 LGHNA and CDR2 YNFKEQ. This CDR3 has 15 residues. The CDR3 DNA follows: TGTGCCAGCAGCCCCCGGGGGGGCCGATCCTACGAGCAGTACTTC. This sequence encodes CASSPRGGRSYEQYF.

This clone was seen a few times. The rearrangement uses TRBV7-2 and TRBJ2-1, with 11 bases matching TRBD2. V trimming: 3 bases; J trimming: 7 bases; junction bases outside the gene matches: 5. The CDR3 has 15 amino acids. Looked up from germline, CDR1 is SGHTA and CDR2 is FQGNSA. In DNA, the CDR3 is TGTGCCAGCAGCTTTACTAGCGGGAGTATAAATGAGCAGTTCTTC. This encodes CASSFTSGSINEQFF.

This clone turned up a few times. The chain couples TRBV29-1 to TRBJ2-1; 14 nucleotides line up with TRBD2. The CDR3 has 17 amino acids. The V segment lost 3 bases and the J segment 2 bases; nucleotides outside the gene matches: 6. The germline V gene encodes CDR1 SQVTM and CDR2 ANQGSEA. The CDR3 region is CSVDGLAGGPTYNEQFF. The CDR3 nucleotides are TGCAGCGTTGACGGACTAGCGGGAGGCCCTACCTACAATGAGCAGTTCTTC.

The chain joins TRBV28 to TRBJ2-7; possibly TRBD1 or TRBD2 for D (5 bases each). Per the germline V gene, CDR1 is MDHEN and CDR2 is SYDVKM. This CDR3 comprises 13 residues. V was shortened by 5 bases and J by 0 bases, with 8 bases between the two germline ends. The CDR3 DNA reads TGTGCCAGCAGTGCCGGGGCCTCCTACGAGCAGTACTTC. It encodes CASSAGASYEQYF.

The table lists this clone with a few counts. This CDR3 reads CASGYSDTQYF. The CDR3 nucleotides are TGTGCCAGCGGCTATTCAGATACGCAGTATTTT. V usage is TRBV2 and J usage is TRBJ2-3; no firm D call. CDR1 is SNHLY and CDR2 is FYNNEI in the germline V gene. The CDR3 loop spans 11 amino acids. Trimming took off 8 bases at V and 4 bases at J, with 7 bases between the two ends.

This clone was counted only a few times. The chain has TRBV11-3 and TRBJ2-7; D possibly corresponds to TRBD2 (6 bases). V lost 5 bases to trimming and J lost 3 bases, with 20 bases between them. The CDR3 covers 16 residues. Looked up from germline, CDR1 is SGHNT and CDR2 is YENEEA. As DNA, the CDR3 is TGTGCCAGCAGCCACCGGGACTCGCCTATGGGCTACGAGCAGTACTTC. Translated, it gives CASSHRDSPMGYEQYF.